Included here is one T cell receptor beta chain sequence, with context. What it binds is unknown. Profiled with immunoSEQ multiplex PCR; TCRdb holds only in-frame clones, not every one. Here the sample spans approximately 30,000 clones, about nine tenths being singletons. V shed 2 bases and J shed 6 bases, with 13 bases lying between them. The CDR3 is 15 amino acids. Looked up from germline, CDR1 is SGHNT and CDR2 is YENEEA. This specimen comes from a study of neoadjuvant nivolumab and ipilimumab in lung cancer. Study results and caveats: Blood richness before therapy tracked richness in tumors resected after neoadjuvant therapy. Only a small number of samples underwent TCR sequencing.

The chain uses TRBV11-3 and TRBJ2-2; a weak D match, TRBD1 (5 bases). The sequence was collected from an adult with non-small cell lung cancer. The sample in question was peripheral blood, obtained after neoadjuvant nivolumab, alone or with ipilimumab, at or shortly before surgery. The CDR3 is CASSLRQGGAGELFF. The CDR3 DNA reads TGTGCCAGCAGCTTACGGCAGGGCGGCGCCGGGGAGCTGTTTTTT.